These 11 T cell receptor beta chains originate from one sample sequenced in a study of T cell repertoires in cytomegalovirus infection. Via MiXCR, TCRdb re-called the reads, giving one row per CDR3 protein. The profile shows nearly 550,000 distinct CDR3 sequences, about 17% of them singletons. The specimen sequenced was CD8+ T cells from PBMCs. The source of these receptors is a human donor in good health (CMV status not recorded). Some clones in this sample may be carry-over from other donors' samples.

The chain couples TRBV23-1 to TRBJ2-3; D possibly uses TRBD1 or TRBD2 (5 bases each). TRBV23-1 is flagged as an ORF with uncertain function. V lost 0 bases, J lost 3 bases, and 16 bases lay in between. The CDR3 contains 17 residues. CDR3 amino acids: CASSQSIGTRRTDTQYF. The DNA for the CDR3 is TGCGCCAGCAGTCAATCAATCGGGACCCGCCGGACAGATACGCAGTATTTT.

Of note for this clonotype: It is likely a read error, because the conserved phenylalanine at the end of the CDR3 is missing. The CDR3 spells CATAKFSGGAPPYNEQFL. The DNA of the CDR3 is TGTGCTACCGCTAAATTTAGCGGGGGGGCCCCCCCCTACAATGAGCAGTTCTTA. The chain combines TRBV15 with TRBJ2-1; the match to TRBD2 covers 11 bases. Germline V lookup: CDR1 LNHNV, CDR2 YYDKDF (reference sequence). The CDR3 runs to 18 residues.

Points on this clonotype: A junction end diverges from the germline sequence, so it may reflect a read error. The chain recombines TRBV4-1 with TRBJ2-5; a weak D match, TRBD2 (6 bases). The CDR3 extends over 16 amino acids. From germline, CDR1 is MGHRA and CDR2 YSYEKL. The CDR3 loop reads CASSQEAGPSGETQYF. For the CDR3, the DNA is TGTGCCAGCAGCCAAGAGGCGGGACCGTCAGGAGAGACCCAGTACTTC.

Notes on this clonotype: Being one base from a much bigger clone, this may be a read error. The chain couples TRBV10-2 to TRBJ2-1, with 7 bases matching TRBD2. The V segment lost 3 bases and the J segment 2 bases; nucleotides outside the gene matches: 7. The CDR3 is 16 amino acids. The germline V gene has CDR1 WSHSY and CDR2 SAAADI. CDR3 region: CASSDGGVTTYNEQFF. The CDR3 coding sequence is TGCGCCAGCAGTGATGGGGGGGTCACCACCTACAATGAGCAGTTCTTC.

The chain couples TRBV27 to TRBJ1-1; the D gene is possibly TRBD1 (6 bases). Trimming took off 2 bases at V and 3 bases at J, with 13 bases between the two ends. The CDR3 spans 15 residues. The germline gives CDR1 MNHEY, CDR2 SMNVEV (reference sequence). CDR3 residues: CASSLRGAPDTEAFF. DNA of the CDR3: TGTGCCAGCAGTTTAAGGGGGGCCCCGGACACTGAAGCTTTCTTT.

Concerning this clonotype itself: This CDR3 is missing its conserved last phenylalanine or tryptophan, likely due to a read error. J is TRBJ2-4 and V is TRBV19; 11 bases fit TRBD1. The V and J ends lost 3 bases and 2 bases, in that order; junction bases with no gene match: 9. This CDR3 has 18 amino acids. Germline CDR1 reads LNHDA; CDR2 reads SQIVND (reference sequence). Written as DNA, the CDR3 is TGTGCCAGTAGTATCCGGGACAGGGGGATGGTTACCAAAAACATTCAGTACTTA. As protein: CASSIRDRGMVTKNIQYL.

Many counts were recorded for this clonotype. The chain recombines TRBV14 with TRBJ2-7; D ambiguous. Deletions cut 0 bases from V and 2 bases from J, with 14 bases between. This CDR3 region has 16 residues. Germline assignment: CDR1 SGHDN and CDR2 FVKESK. The CDR3, as DNA: TGTGCCAGCAGCCAAGAAAGAATAACTGGCACCTACGAGCAGTACTTC. Translation: CASSQERITGTYEQYF.

The rearrangement uses TRBV19 and TRBJ1-5, with D possibly being TRBD1 (5 bases). The CDR3 consists of 14 residues. V lost 6 bases, J lost 2 bases, and 11 bases lay in between. Germline lookup yields CDR1 LNHDA and CDR2 SQIVND (reference sequence). DNA for the CDR3: TGTGCCAGTAGGGGGGGGATAGGCAATCAGCCCCAGCATTTT. Translation gives CASRGGIGNQPQHF. Full variable domain (missing parts from reference TRBV19 and TRBJ1-5): DGGITQSPKYLFRKEGQNVTLSCEQNLNHDAMYWYRQDPGQGLRLIYYSQIVNDFQKGDIAEGYSVSREKKESFPLTVTSAQKNPTAFYLCASRGGIGNQPQHFGDGTRLSIL.

This rearrangement joins TRBV2 to TRBJ2-5; 9 positions match TRBD1. Germline loops: CDR1 SNHLY, CDR2 FYNNEI. The J segment lost 2 bases and the V segment lost 6 bases, leaving 13 bases of the junction unmatched. The CDR3 runs 17 residues. DNA of the CDR3: TGTGCCAGCAGCGAAAGCTCGACAGGGGGACCTCAAGAGACCCAGTACTTC. Protein product: CASSESSTGGPQETQYF.

The chain is built from TRBV9 and TRBJ2-5, with D maybe TRBD1 (6 bases). The CDR3 spans 15 residues. Germline V gene sequence: CDR1 SGDLS, CDR2 YYNGEE. The V end was cut by 0 bases, the J end by 3 bases, with 12 bases between. CDR3 sequence (DNA): TGTGCCAGCAGCGTAGGAGGGACACCTGAAGAGACCCAGTACTTC. Translated: CASSVGGTPEETQYF.

The gene calls are TRBV12-3 or TRBV12-4 and TRBJ1-2; no definite D call. The CDR3 length is 14 residues. V was pared by 0 bases and J by 6 bases, with 11 bases between. The CDR3: CASSLASAVHGYTF. In DNA form, the CDR3 reads TGTGCCAGCAGTTTAGCCTCCGCAGTACATGGCTACACCTTC.